These 7 T cell receptor beta chains share one sample of origin, sequenced in a study of blood T cell repertoires in COVID-19. Repertoires were generated with immunoSEQ multiplex PCR, while TCRdb's copy carries only in-frame clones and drops some. The sample consists of a few hundred thousand clones, around 90% of them appearing once. The source material was PBMCs or T cells enriched from blood (not recorded which). These receptors all stem from a woman aged 50 to 65 who had recovered from COVID-19.

This clone was found once. V is TRBV18 and J is TRBJ1-6; D gene ambiguous. V was clipped by 3 bases and J by 6 bases, with 9 bases between them. The CDR3 consists of 14 residues. Germline V gives CDR1 KGHSH, CDR2 LQKENI. The CDR3 is CASSPGKSNSPLHF. CDR3 DNA sequence: TGTGCCAGCTCACCCGGGAAAAGTAATTCACCCCTCCACTTT.

The gene calls are TRBV28 and TRBJ1-2; 8 bases align to TRBD1. V lost 6 bases, J lost 3 bases, and 24 bases stayed unmatched. CDR1 and CDR2 (germline): MDHEN, SYDVKM. There are 20 residues in the CDR3. CDR3: CASSPGQDRGYRFWDYGYTF. The CDR3 nucleotides read TGTGCCAGCAGCCCAGGGCAAGACAGGGGCTACCGCTTTTGGGACTATGGCTACACCTTC.

The chain's CDR3 is CASSMVQGTKPQHF. DNA for the CDR3: TGTGCCAGTAGTATGGTCCAGGGAACGAAACCCCAGCATTTT. This chain connects TRBV19 to TRBJ1-5; possible D gene TRBD1, 5 bases. The germline V gene encodes CDR1 LNHDA and CDR2 SQIVND (reference sequence). Trimming removed 3 bases at V and 10 bases at J, with 16 bases between. There are 14 residues in the CDR3.

V is TRBV4-2 and J is TRBJ2-2; D call uncertain. Trimming pared 1 base from V and 0 bases from J, leaving 9 bases between. In germline, CDR1 is LGHNA, CDR2 YNFKEQ. The CDR3 is 16 residues long. CDR3 sequence: CASSQGAVANTGELFF. As DNA, the CDR3 is TGTGCCAGCAGCCAAGGGGCAGTAGCGAACACCGGGGAGCTGTTTTTT.

The genes are TRBV28 and TRBJ2-5; TRBD1 aligns across 9 bases. Germline V gene sequence: CDR1 MDHEN, CDR2 SYDVKM. V was pared by 0 bases and J by 5 bases, with 4 bases of the junction left unmatched. The CDR3 loop spans 15 amino acids. For the CDR3, the DNA is TGTGCCAGCAGTTTATGGGACAGGGGTGGGGAGACCCAGTACTTC. Protein product: CASSLWDRGGETQYF.

This clone appeared once. The rearrangement joins TRBV6-5 to TRBJ2-5; 13 nucleotides match TRBD2. The length of the CDR3 is 15 residues. V dropped 7 bases and J dropped 5; count of bases not matched to a gene: 7. CDR1 MNHEY and CDR2 SVGAGI come from the germline V gene. This chain's CDR3 is CASIPLAGGGETQYF. The CDR3 DNA reads as TGTGCCAGCATCCCACTAGCGGGAGGGGGGGAGACCCAGTACTTC.

CDR3 DNA: TGCGCCAGCAGCTTGGGGAGCTCCTATAATTCACCCCTCCACTTT. Its protein product is CASSLGSSYNSPLHF. The gene calls are TRBV5-1 and TRBJ1-6; D uncertain. Germline V gene lookup returns CDR1 SGHRS and CDR2 YFSETQ. The V end lost 0 bases, the J end lost 0 bases, and 4 bases lay between the germline ends. The CDR3 is 15 residues long.